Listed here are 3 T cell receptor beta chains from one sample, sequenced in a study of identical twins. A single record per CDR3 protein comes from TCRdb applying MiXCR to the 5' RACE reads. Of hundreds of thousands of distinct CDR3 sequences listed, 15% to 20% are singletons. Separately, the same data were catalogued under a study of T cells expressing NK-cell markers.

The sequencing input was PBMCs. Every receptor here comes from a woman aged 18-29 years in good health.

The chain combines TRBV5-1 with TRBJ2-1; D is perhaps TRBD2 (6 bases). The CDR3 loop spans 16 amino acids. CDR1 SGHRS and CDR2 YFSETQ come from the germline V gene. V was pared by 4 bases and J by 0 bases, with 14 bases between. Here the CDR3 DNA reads TGCGCCAGCAGCGCCTTTCTAGCGTCCTCCTACAATGAGCAGTTCTTC. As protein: CASSAFLASSYNEQFF.

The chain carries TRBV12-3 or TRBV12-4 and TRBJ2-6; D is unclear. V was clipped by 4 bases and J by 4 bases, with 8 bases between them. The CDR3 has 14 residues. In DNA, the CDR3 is TGTGCCAGCAGTTACCCCGGGGGGGCCAACGTCCTGACTTTC. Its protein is CASSYPGGANVLTF.

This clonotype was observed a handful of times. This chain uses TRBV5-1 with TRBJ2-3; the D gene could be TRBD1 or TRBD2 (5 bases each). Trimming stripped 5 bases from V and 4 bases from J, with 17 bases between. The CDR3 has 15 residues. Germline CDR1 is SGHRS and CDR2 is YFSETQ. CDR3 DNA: TGCGCCAGCAGTAACTCCGGGACGGGTCCAGATACGCAGTATTTT. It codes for CASSNSGTGPDTQYF.